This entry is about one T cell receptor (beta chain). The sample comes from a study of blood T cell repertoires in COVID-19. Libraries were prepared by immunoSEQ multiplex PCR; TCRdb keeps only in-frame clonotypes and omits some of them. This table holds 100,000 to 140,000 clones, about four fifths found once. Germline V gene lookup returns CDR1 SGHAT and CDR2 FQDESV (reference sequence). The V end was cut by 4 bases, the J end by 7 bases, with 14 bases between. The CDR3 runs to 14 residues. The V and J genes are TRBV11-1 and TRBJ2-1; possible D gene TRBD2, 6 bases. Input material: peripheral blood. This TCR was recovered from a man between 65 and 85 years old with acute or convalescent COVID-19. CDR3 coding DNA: TGTGCCAGCAGCTCGTCCCGGGACTCTAATGAGCAGTTCTTC. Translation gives CASSSSRDSNEQFF.